The following is a T cell receptor (beta chain) sequence with its context. This clonotype was found a few times. Its antigen remains unidentified. No clone much larger than this one lies a single base away; base qualities are absent. The label giving this sample's time point can be read as: pre-sensitization, week 0. In light of the paper, this sample's treatment or condition label describes: therapeutic diphenylcyclopropenone sensitization with weekly scalp DPC. At each patch-test visit, blood was drawn before the patch test was applied. Patients were considered eligible if aged 18 to 70, diagnosed with alopecia and deemed suitable for DPC therapy, and patients were excluded if pregnant. Total RNA was isolated from unfractionated whole blood collected in Tempus Blood RNA tubes. This sample is part of a study of human T cells and chemical hapten exposure (dated by TCRdb to about 2021). Turning to the overall study: For sensitization, 2% DPC in acetone was applied to a 2 cm by 2 cm area of upper inner arm skin. Throughout the roughly 24-week study period, patients were also given weekly therapeutic DPC doses on the scalp. Patch testing was done on the upper back using Finn chambers containing 0.01% DPC, and results were scored after 6 days according to International Contact Dermatitis Research Group standards. Alopecia areata with under or over 50% scalp involvement, alopecia totalis and alopecia universalis were represented in the patient cohort, which was mostly female. Libraries were pooled for sequencing, and variation in per-sample TCR yields was attributed mainly to small differences in library volumes within the pool. The study tracked peripheral blood TCR repertoire changes in vivo during primary and secondary sensitization to the hapten diphenylcyclopropenone (DPC) in alopecia patients. Blood samples were taken from patients before sensitization (week 0) and then at 2, 6 and about 24 weeks after DPC sensitization. Approximately 28 alopecia patients provided blood for TCR sequencing at one to four time points (pre-sensitization, 2, 6 and 24 weeks). Here is what the overall study found, with its caveats: The number of PT1 expanded TCRs positively correlated with patch test score, significant at thresholds 8, 16 and 32 but not 4. Repeated subsampling changed both the strength of the expansion versus patch-test correlation and the threshold at which that correlation became significant. Because every patient had alopecia, a presumed autoimmune disease, the patients' immune response might differ from that of healthy individuals. Compared with pre-sensitization or healthy control sets, expanded TCRs formed significantly more large CDR3 similarity clusters, which is consistent with antigen-driven responses. DPC sensitization did not change how many TCRs were above 1 in 1000 frequency, and no evidence was found of alterations in global repertoire structure.

Library preparation used RACE. TCRdb records NextSeq 500 as the sequencer. During library preparation, unique molecular identifiers were attached to individual cDNA molecules so that TCRs could be counted in a quantitative, reproducible way. Each blood RNA sample was used to sequence both TCR alpha and TCR beta chains. From the authors' description of their analysis: The median number of TCRs per sample was some 100,000, ranging from 23,224 to 690,600. The Decombinator software suite was used to annotate V, J and CDR3 in the TCR reads. Every sample was subsampled to the same number of TCRs (28,000) for the PS versus PT1 abundance plots. TCRs were defined as expanded if absent before sensitization and observed at least eight times at the 2-week time point. TCRdb reworked the public reads: Q25 trimming with fastp, MiXCR clone assembly, productive beta chains retained. Each record represents a unique CDR3 protein, reported with the most common genes and DNA among its rows. The V and J calls here are based on TCRdb, not the publication. This sample has under 300,000 distinct CDR3 sequences in its table, and roughly 7.7% of those were observed once. Roughly 1.2% of the sample belongs to the ten largest clones.

There are 14 amino acids in the CDR3, from cysteine to phenylalanine inclusive. Here the CDR3 DNA is all that survives: 42 bases in frame from base 1. Based on the germline V gene, the CDR1 and CDR2 sequences are WSHSY and SAAADI. Trimming removed 3 bases from V and 5 bases from J, leaving 11 bases between the germline ends. The chain is encoded by TRBV10-2 joined to TRBJ1-5; the D gene is not confidently resolved. The clonotype originates from a young man with alopecia areata. Some clones in this sample may be carry-over from other donors' samples. Source: whole blood, taken in connection with sensitization to the hapten diphenylcyclopropenone (DPC). The CDR3 protein is CASSEDALDQPQHF. The nucleotide sequence is given as TGCGCCAGCAGTGAAGACGCCTTAGATCAGCCCCAGCATTTT.